The 32 T cell receptor beta chains presented below share a single source sample, sequenced in a study of blood T cell repertoires in COVID-19. The repertoire was sequenced with immunoSEQ multiplex PCR; TCRdb's copy has only in-frame clones and lacks some. The sample has about 350,000 clones, more than 85% seen once. Source material: PBMCs or T cells enriched from blood (not recorded which). These receptor sequences come from a woman under 40 who had recovered from COVID-19.

DNA for the CDR3: TGCGCCAGCAGCCAGGGACAGGGCTTCTATGGCTACACCTTC. Its translation is CASSQGQGFYGYTF. This chain uses TRBV5-1 with TRBJ1-2; 9 bases are a match to TRBD1. V lost 4 bases and J lost 4; bases outside the gene matches: 5. The CDR3 covers 14 residues. Germline loops: CDR1 SGHRS, CDR2 YFSETQ.

The chain links TRBV5-3 to TRBJ2-7; 8 bases line up with TRBD1. TRBV5-3 counts as an open reading frame of uncertain function. The CDR3 is made up of 16 amino acids. J lost 0 bases, V lost 4 bases, and 9 bases had no gene match. The CDR3 spells CARSKVWTGISYEQYF. The CDR3 coding sequence is TGTGCCAGAAGCAAAGTTTGGACAGGGATCTCCTACGAGCAGTACTTC.

CDR3 amino acids: CATSRDTSRSQSVQYF. The CDR3 region has the DNA TGTGCCACCAGCAGAGACACTAGCCGGAGTCAAAGCGTGCAGTACTTC. The V and J genes are TRBV15 and TRBJ2-7, with D tentatively TRBD2 (6 bases). CDR3 length: 16 residues. Germline V gene lookup returns CDR1 LNHNV and CDR2 YYDKDF (reference sequence). With 0 bases removed from V and 9 bases from J, the gap between germline ends came to 21 bases.

V usage is TRBV7-9 and J usage is TRBJ2-7, with D perhaps TRBD1 (6 bases). Germline V gives CDR1 SEHNR, CDR2 FQNEAQ (reference sequence). This CDR3 region has 17 residues. V was cut by 5 bases and J by 3 bases, with 23 bases left in between. CDR3 loop: CASSASGQIHPFYEQYF. DNA of the CDR3: TGTGCCAGCAGCGCCTCAGGACAGATCCACCCCTTCTACGAGCAGTACTTC.

V usage is TRBV27 and J usage is TRBJ2-1; D is unclear. The V gene's germline CDR1 is MNHEY and CDR2 SMNVEV (reference sequence). The CDR3 has 13 residues. V dropped 2 bases and J dropped 10 bases, with 12 bases sitting between them. The CDR3 sequence is CASSLRSGTEQFF. The CDR3 DNA reads as TGTGCCAGCAGTTTAAGATCAGGAACCGAGCAGTTCTTC.

This clone was observed a few times. The V and J genes are TRBV30 and TRBJ1-1, with D maybe TRBD1 (5 bases). This CDR3 has 14 amino acids. Germline V lookup: CDR1 GTSNPN, CDR2 SVGIG (reference sequence). Trimming removed 2 bases from V and 3 bases from J, with 13 bases in between. The CDR3 DNA is TGTGCCTGGAGTCCCCGGGGGACCTACACTGAAGCTTTCTTT. Protein: CAWSPRGTYTEAFF.

Of note for this clone: The junction shows a germline mismatch at one end, possibly a read error. The rearrangement uses TRBV28 and TRBJ2-7; 8 bases match TRBD1. The germline CDR1 and CDR2 sequences are MDHEN and SYDVKM. The CDR3 totals 14 residues. This CDR3 reads CASRPGGASFEQYF. The CDR3 DNA sequence: TGTGCCAGCAGGCCAGGGGGCGCCTCCTTCGAGCAGTACTTC.

The chain uses TRBV7-6 and TRBJ1-3; the match to TRBD1 covers 8 bases. The J segment lost 0 bases and the V segment lost 5 bases, leaving 6 bases of the junction unmatched. Germline lookup yields CDR1 SGHVS and CDR2 FNYEAQ. There are 16 residues in the CDR3. The CDR3 coding sequence is TGTGCCAGCAGCATGGGACAGGCGGACTCTGGAAACACCATATATTTT. Encoded protein: CASSMGQADSGNTIYF. The full variable domain, rest sourced from reference TRBV7-6 and TRBJ1-3, is GAGVSQSPRYKVTKRGQDVALRCDPISGHVSLYWYRQALGQGPEFLTYFNYEAQQDKSGLPNDRFSAERPEGSISTLTIQRTEQRDSAMYRCASSMGQADSGNTIYFGEGSWLTVV.

As concerns this clone: Other DNA sequences in this sample translate to the same CDR3. The chain carries TRBV6-5 and TRBJ1-1; D is uncertain. Germline CDR1 is MNHEY and CDR2 is SVGAGI. This CDR3 comprises 13 residues. The V end lost 3 bases, the J end lost 1 base, and 6 bases lay between the germline ends. The CDR3 loop is CASSYRQNTEAFF. DNA of the CDR3: TGTGCCAGCAGTTATAGACAGAACACTGAAGCTTTCTTT.

This chain links TRBV5-1 with TRBJ2-7; 7 bases are a match to TRBD1. The J segment lost 2 bases and the V segment lost 4 bases, leaving 9 bases of the junction unmatched. Germline CDR1 is SGHRS and CDR2 is YFSETQ. This CDR3 region has 15 residues. The CDR3 DNA reads TGCGCCAGCAGCCAAACTCCGGGACAGCCCTACGAGCAGTACTTC. Translated: CASSQTPGQPYEQYF.

This clone was observed a handful of times. The J gene is TRBJ1-2, the V gene TRBV12-3 or TRBV12-4; 11 bases map to TRBD1. This CDR3 contains 13 residues. The junction had 6 bases not matched to a gene; V was cut back by 3 bases and J by 12 bases. The CDR3 spells CASSFSWDRGDTF. CDR3 nucleotides: TGTGCCAGCAGTTTTAGCTGGGACAGGGGGGACACCTTC.

The table lists this clone with a count of one. The rearrangement joins TRBV30 to TRBJ2-1; D is unclear. Germline V lookup: CDR1 GTSNPN, CDR2 SVGIG (reference sequence). The CDR3 consists of 15 residues. V was pared by 2 bases and J by 0 bases, with 11 bases between. The CDR3 sequence: CAWSPYISSYNEQFF. The CDR3, as DNA: TGTGCCTGGAGTCCTTACATAAGCTCCTACAATGAGCAGTTCTTC.

The rearrangement joins TRBV19 to TRBJ2-1, with a weak D call TRBD2 (5 bases). The CDR3 length is 16 residues. Trimming removed 3 bases at V and 8 bases at J, with 20 bases between. Looked up from germline, CDR1 is LNHDA and CDR2 is SQIVND (reference sequence). The CDR3 region is CASSIGVALSWDEQFF. CDR3 DNA sequence: TGTGCCAGTAGTATCGGGGTAGCTCTTAGTTGGGATGAGCAGTTCTTC.

The chain recombines TRBV2 with TRBJ2-1; no clear D. CDR1 is SNHLY, CDR2 FYNNEI, per germline. The CDR3 has 15 amino acids. The V and J ends lost 3 bases and 2 bases respectively, with 11 bases between them. The CDR3 spells CASSEVAAPYNEQFF. In DNA form, the CDR3 reads TGTGCCAGCAGTGAGGTCGCGGCACCCTACAATGAGCAGTTCTTC.

CDR3 in amino acids: CASSPPGLGTYEQYF. CDR3 nucleotides: TGTGCCAGCTCACCACCGGGACTCGGGACCTACGAGCAGTACTTC. The rearrangement uses TRBV18 and TRBJ2-7, with TRBD2 as a possible D gene (6 bases). The germline gives CDR1 KGHSH, CDR2 LQKENI. The CDR3 length is 15 residues. V was pared by 0 bases and J by 2 bases, with 11 bases between.

The V call is TRBV5-1, the J call TRBJ2-3; 7 bases agree with TRBD2. There are 15 residues in the CDR3. The trim removed 5 bases at V and 1 base at J, leaving 7 bases unmatched. CDR1 is SGHRS and CDR2 is YFSETQ in the germline V gene. As DNA, the CDR3 is TGCGCCAGCAGTTCCCTAGCGGCCGGCACAGATACGCAGTATTTT. As protein: CASSSLAAGTDTQYF.

This chain connects TRBV10-3 to TRBJ2-7; TRBD1 might be the D (5 bases). V was pared by 11 bases and J by 3 bases, with 14 bases between. CDR1 ENHRY and CDR2 SYGVKD come from the germline V gene. This CDR3 spans 12 amino acids. CDR3 nucleotide sequence: TGTGCCGTCGGACAAACCCTCTACGAGCAGTACTTC. Its protein is CAVGQTLYEQYF.

This rearrangement joins TRBV28 to TRBJ1-5, with 8 positions matching TRBD1. Germline CDR1 MDHEN, CDR2 SYDVKM. The CDR3 has 17 amino acids. Unmatched junction bases numbered 17, after V lost 7 bases and J lost 6 bases. The CDR3 sequence is CASIRTGPQGGGQPQHF. The DNA of the CDR3 is TGTGCCAGCATTAGGACAGGGCCTCAAGGGGGAGGTCAGCCCCAGCATTTT.

This chain uses TRBV5-1 with TRBJ1-2; D is uncertain. CDR3 length: 14 residues. Germline CDR1 and CDR2: SGHRS and YFSETQ. The germline V and J ends were trimmed by 5 bases and 0 bases, with 11 bases remaining between them. The CDR3: CASRSSLANYGYTF. The CDR3 DNA is TGCGCCAGCAGATCAAGCCTCGCTAACTATGGCTACACCTTC.

This clone occurred a few times. The chain carries TRBV30 and TRBJ2-4; TRBD2 aligns across 7 bases. V dropped 7 bases and J dropped 0; count of bases not matched to a gene: 3. CDR3 length equals 13 residues. The germline CDR1 and CDR2 sequences are GTSNPN and SVGIG (reference sequence). This CDR3 reads CASGGKAKNIQYF. Here the CDR3 DNA reads TGTGCCTCCGGGGGGAAAGCCAAAAACATTCAGTACTTC. The entire variable domain, with the rest obtained from reference TRBV30 and TRBJ2-4, is as follows: SQTIHQWPATLVQPVGSPLSLECTVEGTSNPNLYWYRQAAGRGLQLLFYSVGIGQISSEVPQNLSASRPQDRQFILSSKKLLLSDSGFYLCASGGKAKNIQYFGAGTRLSVL.

The chain uses TRBV29-1 and TRBJ1-1; perhaps TRBD1 as D (5 bases). The CDR3 consists of 15 residues. V shed 5 bases and J shed 0 bases, with 16 bases lying between them. CDR1 and CDR2 from the germline V gene are SQVTM and ANQGSEA. This CDR3 reads CSVSPSGLMNTEAFF. CDR3 sequence (DNA): TGCAGCGTTTCTCCCTCGGGACTGATGAACACTGAAGCTTTCTTT.

The V call is TRBV6-5, the J call TRBJ2-3, with a weak D call TRBD2 (6 bases). CDR1 and CDR2 (germline): MNHEY, SVGAGI. The germline V and J ends were trimmed by 6 bases and 1 base, with 14 bases remaining between them. The CDR3 is 15 amino acids. The CDR3 is CASRPIIAGTDTQYF. CDR3 coding DNA: TGTGCCAGCAGGCCGATAATAGCGGGCACAGATACGCAGTATTTT.

The chain is built from TRBV9 and TRBJ1-1; 9 bases match TRBD1. The CDR3 runs to 15 residues. Germline CDR1 reads SGDLS; CDR2 reads YYNGEE. V dropped 3 bases and J dropped 7; count of bases not matched to a gene: 10. CDR3 nucleotide sequence: TGTGCCAGCAGCGGAGGAGGGGGACAGGGTCGTGAAGCTTTCTTT. This sequence encodes CASSGGGGQGREAFF.

V and J are TRBV27 and TRBJ2-3, with 8 bases lining up with TRBD2. The V segment lost 4 bases and the J segment 6 bases; nucleotides outside the gene matches: 3. The CDR3 contains 13 residues. Per germline, CDR1 MNHEY and CDR2 SMNVEV (reference sequence). Here the CDR3 reads CASSSGGPDTQYF. CDR3 nucleotide sequence: TGTGCCAGCAGTTCGGGGGGGCCGGATACGCAGTATTTT.

The chain recombines TRBV11-2 with TRBJ2-1, with D unresolved. CDR1 and CDR2 (germline): SGHAT, FQNNGV. The CDR3 covers 12 residues. Between the trimmed V and J ends, which lost 6 bases and 10 bases, there was a span of 13 bases. CDR3 protein: CASSINYWEQFF. DNA of the CDR3: TGTGCCAGCAGTATAAACTACTGGGAGCAGTTCTTC.

The chain carries TRBV21-1 and TRBJ2-7; the D call of TRBD1 is as the table states it, not checked on the DNA. TRBV21-1 has pseudogene status. This CDR3 has 16 residues. The CDR3 DNA sequence: TGTGCCAGCAGCAAATGGCGGGGGACAGGGGCCTACGAGCAGTACTTC. Translated: CASSKWRGTGAYEQYF.

This clone was counted only a few times. This CDR3 is CASSLVPGDNYGYTF. Here the CDR3 DNA reads TGTGCCAGCAGCTTAGTACCAGGGGATAACTATGGCTACACCTTC. V is TRBV7-9 and J is TRBJ1-2; D perhaps matches TRBD1 (6 bases). Trimming left V 1 base short and J 1 base short, with 10 bases between. This CDR3 has 15 residues. Germline V lookup: CDR1 SEHNR, CDR2 FQNEAQ (reference sequence).

The chain joins TRBV30 to TRBJ1-1; possible D gene TRBD1, 5 bases. This CDR3 contains 15 residues. Germline values: CDR1 GTSNPN, CDR2 SVGIG (reference sequence). V dropped 0 bases and J dropped 6 bases, with 17 bases sitting between them. This CDR3 is CAWSVLGRGDPEAFF. The CDR3 nucleotides are TGTGCCTGGAGTGTCTTGGGGCGGGGTGACCCTGAAGCTTTCTTT.

The V and J genes are TRBV5-1 and TRBJ2-7, with 8 bases identical to TRBD2. Germline V gene sequence: CDR1 SGHRS, CDR2 YFSETQ. Germline trimming cut 4 bases from V and 0 bases from J; bases unmatched to any gene: 6. The CDR3 runs to 15 residues. CDR3 protein: CASSPTGGTSYEQYF. In nucleotides, the CDR3 is TGCGCCAGCAGCCCGACGGGGGGGACCTCCTACGAGCAGTACTTC.

This sequence joins TRBV5-1 and TRBJ2-5; TRBD1 aligns across 7 bases. CDR1 is SGHRS and CDR2 is YFSETQ in the germline V gene. This CDR3 is built from 15 residues. V was pared by 4 bases and J by 1 base, with 7 bases of the junction left unmatched. The CDR3 loop reads CASSPYTGAQETQYF. The CDR3 bases are TGCGCCAGCAGCCCATATACAGGGGCCCAAGAGACCCAGTACTTC.

This clone was counted a single time. Written as DNA, the CDR3 is TGTGCCAGTAGTACCCGGACAGGGGGCCTGGACGAGCAGTACTTC. Its protein is CASSTRTGGLDEQYF. This rearrangement joins TRBV19 to TRBJ2-7, with 11 bases that match TRBD1. V shed 4 bases, J shed 5 bases, and the junction held 7 bases outside the gene matches. From germline, CDR1 is LNHDA and CDR2 SQIVND (reference sequence). The CDR3 is 15 residues long.

The J gene is TRBJ1-4, the V gene TRBV4-2; weak D call: TRBD1 (5 bases). CDR3 length equals 16 residues. Germline V gene data show CDR1 as LGHNA and CDR2 as YNFKEQ. The germline V and J ends were trimmed by 0 bases and 8 bases, with 16 bases remaining between them. The CDR3 here is CASSQDRGRGDEKLFF. CDR3 sequence (DNA): TGTGCCAGCAGCCAAGACCGGGGGAGGGGAGACGAAAAACTGTTTTTT.